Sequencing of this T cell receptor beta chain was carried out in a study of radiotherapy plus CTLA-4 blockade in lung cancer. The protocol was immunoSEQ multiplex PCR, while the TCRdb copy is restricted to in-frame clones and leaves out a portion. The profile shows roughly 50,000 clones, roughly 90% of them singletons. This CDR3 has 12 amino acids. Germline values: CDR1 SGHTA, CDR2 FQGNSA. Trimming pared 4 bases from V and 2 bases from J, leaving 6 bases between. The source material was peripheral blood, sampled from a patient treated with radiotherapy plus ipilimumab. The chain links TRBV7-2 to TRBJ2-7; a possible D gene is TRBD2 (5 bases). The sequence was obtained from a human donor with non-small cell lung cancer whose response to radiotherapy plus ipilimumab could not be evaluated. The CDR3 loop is CASSSGTYEQYF. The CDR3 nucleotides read TGTGCCAGCAGCTCGGGAACCTACGAGCAGTACTTC.